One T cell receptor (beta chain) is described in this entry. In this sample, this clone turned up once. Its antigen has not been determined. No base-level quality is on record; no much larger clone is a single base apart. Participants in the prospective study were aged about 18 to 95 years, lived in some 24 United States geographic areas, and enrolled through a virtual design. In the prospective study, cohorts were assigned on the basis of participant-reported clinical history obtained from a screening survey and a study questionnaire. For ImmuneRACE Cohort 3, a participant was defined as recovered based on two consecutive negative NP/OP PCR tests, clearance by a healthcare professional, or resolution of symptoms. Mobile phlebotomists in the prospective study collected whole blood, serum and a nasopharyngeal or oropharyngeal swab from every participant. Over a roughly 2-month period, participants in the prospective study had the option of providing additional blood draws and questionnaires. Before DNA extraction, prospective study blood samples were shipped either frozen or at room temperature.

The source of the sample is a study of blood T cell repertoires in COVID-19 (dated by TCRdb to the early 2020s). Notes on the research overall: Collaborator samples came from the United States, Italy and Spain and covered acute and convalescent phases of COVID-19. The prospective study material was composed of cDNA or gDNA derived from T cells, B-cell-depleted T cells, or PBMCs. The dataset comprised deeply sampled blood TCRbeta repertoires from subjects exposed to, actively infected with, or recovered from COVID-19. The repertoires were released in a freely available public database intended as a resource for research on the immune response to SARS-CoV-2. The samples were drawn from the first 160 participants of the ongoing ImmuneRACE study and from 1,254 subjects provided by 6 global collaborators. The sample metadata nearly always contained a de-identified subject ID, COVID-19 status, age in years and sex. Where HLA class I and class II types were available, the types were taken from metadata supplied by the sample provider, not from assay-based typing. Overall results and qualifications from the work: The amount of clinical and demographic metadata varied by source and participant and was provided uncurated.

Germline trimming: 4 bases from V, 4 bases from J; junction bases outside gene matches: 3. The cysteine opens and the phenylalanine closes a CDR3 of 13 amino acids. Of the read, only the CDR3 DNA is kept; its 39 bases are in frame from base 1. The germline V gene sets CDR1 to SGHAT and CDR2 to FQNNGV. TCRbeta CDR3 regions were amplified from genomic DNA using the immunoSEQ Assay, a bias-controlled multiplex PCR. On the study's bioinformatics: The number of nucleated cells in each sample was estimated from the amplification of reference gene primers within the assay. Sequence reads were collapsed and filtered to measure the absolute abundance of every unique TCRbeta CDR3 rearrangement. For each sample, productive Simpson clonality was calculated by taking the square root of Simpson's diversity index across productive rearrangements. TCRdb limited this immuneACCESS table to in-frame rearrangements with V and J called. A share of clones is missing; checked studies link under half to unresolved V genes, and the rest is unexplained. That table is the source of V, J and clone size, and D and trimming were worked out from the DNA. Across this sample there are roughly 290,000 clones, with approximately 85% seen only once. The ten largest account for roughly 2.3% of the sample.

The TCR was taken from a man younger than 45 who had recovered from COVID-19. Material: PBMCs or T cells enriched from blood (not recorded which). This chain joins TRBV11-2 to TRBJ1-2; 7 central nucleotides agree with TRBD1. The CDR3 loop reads CASSSDRTYGYTF. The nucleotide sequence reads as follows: TGTGCCAGCAGCTCGGACAGGACCTATGGCTACACCTTC.